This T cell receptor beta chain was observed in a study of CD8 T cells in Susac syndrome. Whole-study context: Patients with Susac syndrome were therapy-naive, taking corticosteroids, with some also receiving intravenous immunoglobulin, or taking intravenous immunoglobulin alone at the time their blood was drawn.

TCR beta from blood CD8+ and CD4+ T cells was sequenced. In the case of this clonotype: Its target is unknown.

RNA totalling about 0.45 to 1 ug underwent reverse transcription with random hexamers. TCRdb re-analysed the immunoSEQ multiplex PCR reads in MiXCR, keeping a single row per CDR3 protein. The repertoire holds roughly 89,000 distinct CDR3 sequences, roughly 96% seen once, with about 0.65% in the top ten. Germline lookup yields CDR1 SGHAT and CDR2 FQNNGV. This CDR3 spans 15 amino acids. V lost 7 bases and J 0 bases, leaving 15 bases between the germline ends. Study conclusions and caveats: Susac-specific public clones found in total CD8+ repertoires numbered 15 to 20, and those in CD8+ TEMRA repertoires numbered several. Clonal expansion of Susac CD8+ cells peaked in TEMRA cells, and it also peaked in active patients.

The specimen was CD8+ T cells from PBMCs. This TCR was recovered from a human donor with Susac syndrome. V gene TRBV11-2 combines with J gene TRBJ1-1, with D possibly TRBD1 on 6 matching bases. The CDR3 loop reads CASTPRTEMNTEAFF. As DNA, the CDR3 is TGTGCCAGCACCCCTCGGACAGAAATGAACACTGAAGCTTTCTTT. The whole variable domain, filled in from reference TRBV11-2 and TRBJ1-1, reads EAGVAQSPRYKIIEKRQSVAFWCNPISGHATLYWYQQILGQGPKLLIQFQNNGVVDDSQLPKDRFSAERLKGVDSTLKIQPAKLEDSAVYLCASTPRTEMNTEAFFGQGTRLTVV.